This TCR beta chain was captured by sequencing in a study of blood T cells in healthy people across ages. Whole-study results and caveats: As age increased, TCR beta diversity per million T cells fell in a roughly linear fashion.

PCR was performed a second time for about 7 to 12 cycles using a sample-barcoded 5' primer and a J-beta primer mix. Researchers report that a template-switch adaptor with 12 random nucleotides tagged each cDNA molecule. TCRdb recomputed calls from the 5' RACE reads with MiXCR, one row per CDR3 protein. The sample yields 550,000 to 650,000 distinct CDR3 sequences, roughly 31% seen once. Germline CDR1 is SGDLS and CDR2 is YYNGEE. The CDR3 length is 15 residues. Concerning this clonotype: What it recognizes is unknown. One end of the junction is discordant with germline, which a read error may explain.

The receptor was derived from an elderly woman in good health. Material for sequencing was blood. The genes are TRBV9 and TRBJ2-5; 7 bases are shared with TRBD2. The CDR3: CVSSGRAGVQETQYF. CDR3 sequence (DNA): TGTGTCAGCAGCGGTAGGGCGGGGGTACAAGAGACCCAGTACTTC.